This passage covers 16 T cell receptor beta chains from one sample sequenced in a study of blood T cell repertoires in COVID-19. Sequencing was performed with immunoSEQ multiplex PCR; in TCRdb, only in-frame clones are kept and a portion is missing. Of about 160,000 clones listed, around 90% are singletons. The sample consisted of peripheral blood. The receptors derive from a woman aged 55 to 70 with active or convalescent COVID-19.

V gene TRBV7-6 combines with J gene TRBJ2-3; tentatively, D is TRBD2 (8 bases). The CDR3 covers 20 residues. The ends were cut back, 2 bases at V and 1 base at J, with 25 bases in the middle. Germline CDR1 reads SGHVS; CDR2 reads FNYEAQ. CDR3 DNA sequence: TGTGCCAGCAGCTTATTGGCGGGAGGACTAAGGGGGCCGGGCACAGATACGCAGTATTTT. It codes for CASSLLAGGLRGPGTDTQYF. Looking up the rest from reference TRBV7-6 and TRBJ2-3 gives the full variable domain: GAGVSQSPRYKVTKRGQDVALRCDPISGHVSLYWYRQALGQGPEFLTYFNYEAQQDKSGLPNDRFSAERPEGSISTLTIQRTEQRDSAMYRCASSLLAGGLRGPGTDTQYFGPGTRLTVL.

This sequence joins TRBV10-3 and TRBJ1-1; 10 bases are a match to TRBD1. There are 13 residues in the CDR3. The J segment lost 5 bases and the V segment lost 6 bases, leaving 3 bases of the junction unmatched. Germline-derived CDR1 and CDR2 are ENHRY and SYGVKD. In nucleotides, the CDR3 is TGTGCCATCAGAAGACAGGGGGCTACTGAAGCTTTCTTT. Translated: CAIRRQGATEAFF.

The chain couples TRBV9 to TRBJ2-1; TRBD2 aligns across 8 bases. Germline V CDR1 and CDR2: SGDLS, YYNGEE. The CDR3 covers 18 residues. J was trimmed by 0 bases and V by 2 bases; bases with no gene match: 10. The chain's CDR3 is CASSVYGTSASSYNEQFF. The DNA of the CDR3 is TGTGCCAGCAGCGTCTACGGGACTAGTGCTAGCTCCTACAATGAGCAGTTCTTC.

The J gene is TRBJ2-2, the V gene TRBV27; D not certain. The CDR3 runs to 13 residues. The ends were cut back, 3 bases at V and 6 bases at J, with 8 bases in the middle. CDR1 and CDR2 from the germline V gene are MNHEY and SMNVEV (reference sequence). The chain's CDR3 is CASSFRVAGELFF. The CDR3 nucleotides read TGTGCCAGCAGTTTCCGGGTAGCCGGGGAGCTGTTTTTT.

Concerning this clone itself: Its ends do not fully match the called genes, so a read error is possible. This chain joins TRBV28 and TRBJ1-2; D may be TRBD1 (6 bases). CDR3 length: 12 amino acids. Germline V gives CDR1 MDHEN, CDR2 SYDVKM. The CDR3 loop reads CASSFSWTALIF. The CDR3, as DNA: TGTGCCAGCAGTTTCAGTTGGACAGCTCTAATCTTC.

V usage is TRBV15 and J usage is TRBJ1-5, with 9 nucleotides matching TRBD1. The CDR3 is 18 amino acids. The ends lost 0 bases at V and 6 bases at J; junction bases unmatched: 12. Germline assignment: CDR1 LNHNV and CDR2 YYDKDF (reference sequence). CDR3 sequence (DNA): TGTGCCACCAGCAGAGATCAGTTTGGACAGGGGATCGGTCAGCCCCAGCATTTT. Translating gives CATSRDQFGQGIGQPQHF.

This chain joins TRBV12-5 and TRBJ1-5; D unresolved. This CDR3 spans 17 amino acids. Trimming cost V 2 bases and J 2 bases, with 16 bases left between them. The germline gives CDR1 LGHNT, CDR2 FRNRAP. The CDR3 nucleotides are TGTGCTAGTGGTTTGCTTATAGACCGCCGGGGCAATCAGCCCCAGCATTTT. It specifies CASGLLIDRRGNQPQHF.

The chain links TRBV7-9 to TRBJ2-7; a weak D match, TRBD2 (5 bases). This CDR3 contains 12 residues. CDR1 SEHNR and CDR2 FQNEAQ come from the germline V gene (reference sequence). V gave up 5 bases and J gave up 7 bases, with 12 bases separating them. The CDR3 sequence: CASSPPEREQYF. Written as DNA, the CDR3 is TGTGCCAGCAGCCCCCCGGAGCGGGAGCAGTACTTC. The whole variable domain, filled in from reference TRBV7-9 and TRBJ2-7, reads DTGVSQNPRHKITKRGQNVTFRCDPISEHNRLYWYRQTLGQGPEFLTYFQNEAQLEKSRLLSDRFSAERPKGSFSTLEIQRTEQGDSAMYLCASSPPEREQYFGPGTRLTVT.

The chain has TRBV27 and TRBJ1-1; D is unresolved. Germline assignment: CDR1 MNHEY and CDR2 SMNVEV (reference sequence). V was pared by 7 bases and J by 2 bases, with 14 bases between. This CDR3 has 14 residues. The CDR3 spells CASKEDRFNTEAFF. DNA for the CDR3: TGTGCCAGCAAGGAGGACCGTTTCAACACTGAAGCTTTCTTT.

The chain has TRBV10-3 and TRBJ1-1; maybe TRBD1 (6 bases). The CDR3 covers 16 residues. V was shortened by 10 bases and J by 2 bases, with 23 bases between the two germline ends. In germline, CDR1 is ENHRY, CDR2 SYGVKD. The CDR3, as DNA: TGTGCCACCCGGGGGCGGGGGCTCCAGGCAAACACTGAAGCTTTCTTT. Its protein product is CATRGRGLQANTEAFF.

J is TRBJ2-7 and V is TRBV6-2 or TRBV6-3; 15 bases are a match to TRBD2. The CDR3 is 13 amino acids. Germline V gives CDR1 MNHEY, CDR2 SVGEGT. Trimming cost V 6 bases and J 9 bases; bases outside gene matches: 3. CDR3: CASSSGLAGGQYF. CDR3 nucleotides: TGTGCCAGCAGCTCGGGACTAGCGGGGGGGCAGTACTTC.

The V and J genes are TRBV7-9 and TRBJ1-3, with a weak D call TRBD1 (5 bases). The V end was cut by 2 bases, the J end by 3 bases, with 17 bases between. Germline V lookup: CDR1 SEHNR, CDR2 FQNEAQ (reference sequence). The CDR3 consists of 17 residues. CDR3 nucleotides: TGTGCCAGCAGCTTAAGCCCCCGGGGGGGTTATGGAAACACCATATATTTT. It specifies CASSLSPRGGYGNTIYF.

The chain is built from TRBV5-1 and TRBJ2-3; weak D call: TRBD1 (6 bases). Germline CDR1 SGHRS, CDR2 YFSETQ. The length of the CDR3 is 14 residues. The V end lost 1 base, the J end lost 5 bases, and 11 bases lay between the germline ends. This CDR3 is CASSLTGSKDTQYF. In DNA, the CDR3 is TGCGCCAGCAGCTTGACAGGGTCAAAAGATACGCAGTATTTT.

Comments on this clone: Other DNA sequences in the sample encode the same CDR3. The chain uses TRBV6-2 or TRBV6-3 and TRBJ1-2; D gene unclear. V was clipped by 0 bases and J by 6 bases, with 8 bases between them. The CDR3 consists of 13 residues. Germline V gene sequence: CDR1 MNHEY, CDR2 SVGEGT. CDR3 nucleotide sequence: TGTGCCAGCAGTTACTCTACCGGGGATGGCTACACCTTC. Protein sequence: CASSYSTGDGYTF.

The chain couples TRBV11-3 to TRBJ1-2; D possibly corresponds to TRBD1 (5 bases). V lost 4 bases and J 10 bases, leaving 13 bases between the germline ends. Germline values: CDR1 SGHNT, CDR2 YENEEA. The CDR3 loop spans 12 amino acids. This chain's CDR3 is CASSSAGRDYTF. CDR3 DNA: TGTGCCAGCAGCTCCGCAGGGAGGGACTACACCTTC.

This rearrangement joins TRBV27 to TRBJ2-1, with a possible D match to TRBD1 (5 bases). Trimming stripped 5 bases from V and 0 bases from J, with 11 bases between. The CDR3 is 15 residues long. The germline gives CDR1 MNHEY, CDR2 SMNVEV (reference sequence). The CDR3, as DNA: TGTGCCAGCAGTCCATCCGACAGCTCCTACAATGAGCAGTTCTTC. Translating gives CASSPSDSSYNEQFF.